In this sample, the clone carrying this TCR beta chain turned up many times. The target antigen is unknown. Donors were all healthy Caucasians. V lost 8 bases and J lost 4; bases outside the gene matches: 10. Per the germline V gene, CDR1 is SGHTA and CDR2 is FQGTGA. CDR3 size: 15 residues. This entry comes from a study of identical twins. One entry per CDR3 protein results from TCRdb running MiXCR on the 5' RACE reads. Of around 280,000 distinct CDR3 sequences listed, more than 6.5% were seen once; the top ten hold more than 2%. Overall study findings and caveats: Among beta out-of-frame sequences, excess sharing between twins appeared weaker. Possibly, invariant MAIT and iNKT cells partly confounded zero-insertion analyses.

The same sample was also studied in work on yellow fever vaccine responses in identical twins.

The chain has TRBV7-3 and TRBJ2-1, with 8 nucleotides matching TRBD2. The specimen was memory (CD45RO+) T cells sorted from blood. The origin of this receptor is a woman aged 18-29 years in good health. The CDR3 nucleotides are TGTGCCAGCGGACCTACTAGCGGTCAATACAATGAGCAGTTCTTC. This translates into CASGPTSGQYNEQFF.